This T cell receptor beta chain emerged from a study of T cells after yellow fever vaccination. The CDR3 runs 15 residues. V lost 7 bases to trimming and J lost 2 bases, with 14 bases between them. Germline-derived CDR1 and CDR2 are MNHEY and SVGEGT. TCRdb independently ran MiXCR on the 5' RACE reads; one entry per CDR3 protein. Counted here are hundreds of thousands of distinct CDR3 sequences, less than 15% occurring once; the ten biggest clones make up 11% to 15%. V usage is TRBV6-2 or TRBV6-3 and J usage is TRBJ2-2; D unresolved. This TCR was recovered from a man younger than 40 who received the YFV17D yellow fever vaccine. Sequenced material: PBMCs, taken on the day of the yellow fever booster vaccination. This CDR3 reads CASTSQGLNTGELFF. The CDR3, as DNA: TGTGCCAGCACCTCGCAAGGGCTTAACACCGGGGAGCTGTTTTTT.